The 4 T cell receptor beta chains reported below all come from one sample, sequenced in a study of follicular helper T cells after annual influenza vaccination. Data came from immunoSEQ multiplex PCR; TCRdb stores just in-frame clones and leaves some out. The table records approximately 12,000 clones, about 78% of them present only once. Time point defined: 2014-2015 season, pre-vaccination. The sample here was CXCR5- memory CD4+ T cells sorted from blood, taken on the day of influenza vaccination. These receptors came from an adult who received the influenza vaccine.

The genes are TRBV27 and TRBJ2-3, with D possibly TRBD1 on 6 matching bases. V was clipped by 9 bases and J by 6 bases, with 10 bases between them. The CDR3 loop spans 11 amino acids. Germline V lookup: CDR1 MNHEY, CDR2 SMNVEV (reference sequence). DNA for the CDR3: TGTGCCAGTCAGGGGTTCGATACGCAGTATTTT. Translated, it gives CASQGFDTQYF.

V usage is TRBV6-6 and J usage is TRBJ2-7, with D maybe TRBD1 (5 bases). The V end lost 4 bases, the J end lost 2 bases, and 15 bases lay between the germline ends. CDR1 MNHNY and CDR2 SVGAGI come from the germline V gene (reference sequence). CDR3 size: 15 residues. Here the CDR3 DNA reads TGTGCCAGCAGTTCCGCCGCAGGGATCACCTACGAGCAGTACTTC. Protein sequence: CASSSAAGITYEQYF.

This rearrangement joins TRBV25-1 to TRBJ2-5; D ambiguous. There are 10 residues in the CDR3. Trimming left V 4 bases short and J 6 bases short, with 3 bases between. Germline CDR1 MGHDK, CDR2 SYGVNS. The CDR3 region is CASSAQTQYF. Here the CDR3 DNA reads TGTGCCAGCAGTGCCCAGACCCAGTACTTC.

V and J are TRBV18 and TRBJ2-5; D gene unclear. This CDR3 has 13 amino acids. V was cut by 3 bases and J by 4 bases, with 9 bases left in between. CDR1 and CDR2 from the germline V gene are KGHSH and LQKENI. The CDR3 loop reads CASSPWPIETQYF. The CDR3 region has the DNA TGTGCCAGCTCACCGTGGCCTATAGAGACCCAGTACTTC.